Shown below are 21 T cell receptor beta chains from a single sample sequenced in a study of blood T cell repertoires in COVID-19. Assay used: immunoSEQ multiplex PCR; TCRdb lists only in-frame clones, some missing. The table shows approximately 210,000 clones, with roughly four fifths occurring only once. Sequenced material: peripheral blood. The receptor set was obtained from a woman aged 70-85 years with active or convalescent COVID-19.

The CDR3 protein is CASIPERNNEQFF. The CDR3 DNA reads as TGTGCCAGCATTCCCGAGAGGAACAATGAGCAGTTCTTC. The chain recombines TRBV28 with TRBJ2-1, with unresolved D. The germline CDR1 and CDR2 sequences are MDHEN and SYDVKM. The CDR3 is made up of 13 amino acids. Between the trimmed V and J ends, which lost 7 bases and 5 bases, there was a span of 12 bases.

This rearrangement joins TRBV28 to TRBJ2-7; 9 bases map to TRBD1. After removal of 9 bases from V and 3 bases from J, the junction contained 6 bases not matched to a gene. This CDR3 contains 13 residues. CDR1 and CDR2 (germline): MDHEN, SYDVKM. The CDR3 reads CASGTGPNYEQYF. CDR3 DNA: TGTGCCAGTGGGACAGGGCCAAACTACGAGCAGTACTTC.

The chain combines TRBV27 with TRBJ1-5; no firm D call. This CDR3 is 14 amino acids long. Germline lookup yields CDR1 MNHEY and CDR2 SMNVEV (reference sequence). V shed 6 bases and J shed 9 bases, with 18 bases lying between them. CDR3 sequence (DNA): TGTGCCAGCAGCCTCAAGGGCGGGAGTCGGCCCCAGCATTTT. Its translation is CASSLKGGSRPQHF.

The genes are TRBV4-2 and TRBJ2-5, with 9 bases that match TRBD1. Germline CDR1 is LGHNA and CDR2 is YNFKEQ. The CDR3 sequence is 15 residues long. Trimming at V came to 1 base and at J to 4 bases, leaving 4 bases not matched to a gene. This CDR3 is CASSQVGQGIETQYF. The DNA of the CDR3 is TGTGCCAGCAGCCAAGTCGGACAGGGGATAGAGACCCAGTACTTC.

With regard to this clone: The identical CDR3 is also encoded by other nucleotide sequences in the sample. V and J are TRBV5-1 and TRBJ1-5; 7 bases fit TRBD1. The length of the CDR3 is 14 residues. J was trimmed by 7 bases and V by 0 bases; bases with no gene match: 4. The V gene's germline CDR1 is SGHRS and CDR2 YFSETQ. This CDR3 reads CASSLGQGGQPQHF. CDR3 nucleotide sequence: TGCGCCAGCAGCTTGGGACAGGGCGGGCAGCCCCAGCATTTT.

The V call is TRBV4-1, the J call TRBJ1-3, with D maybe TRBD1 (6 bases). CDR1 is MGHRA, CDR2 YSYEKL, per germline. Trimming left V 0 bases short and J 0 bases short, with 24 bases between. The CDR3 runs 21 residues. The CDR3 DNA reads TGCGCCAGCAGCCAAGATCGTGGGCGGACAGTTCCTCTTAGCTCTGGAAACACCATATATTTT. This codes for CASSQDRGRTVPLSSGNTIYF.

The rearrangement links TRBV5-5 to TRBJ2-5; the match to TRBD2 covers 14 bases. Germline loops: CDR1 SGHKS, CDR2 YYEKEE (reference sequence). CDR3 size: 18 residues. V was clipped by 2 bases and J by 4 bases; unmatched bases: 10. For the CDR3, the DNA is TGTGCCAGCAGCTTAACGGGACTAGCGGGAGTAAGTGGAGAGACCCAGTACTTC. It codes for CASSLTGLAGVSGETQYF.

The chain employs TRBV7-9 and TRBJ2-7; 9 bases align to TRBD1. This CDR3 comprises 13 residues. Germline values: CDR1 SEHNR, CDR2 FQNEAQ (reference sequence). The J segment lost 2 bases and the V segment lost 11 bases, leaving 7 bases of the junction unmatched. This CDR3 is CAASGTGTYEQYF. DNA of the CDR3: TGTGCCGCCTCCGGGACAGGGACCTACGAGCAGTACTTC.

This sequence joins TRBV25-1 and TRBJ1-1, with D perhaps TRBD1 (6 bases). V was trimmed by 1 base and J by 1 base, leaving 10 bases between them. The CDR3 consists of 15 residues. The germline V gene has CDR1 MGHDK and CDR2 SYGVNS. The CDR3 region is CASSEFRGANTEAFF. The CDR3, as DNA: TGTGCCAGCAGTGAATTCAGGGGCGCGAACACTGAAGCTTTCTTT.

This clone was counted at least ten times. The rearrangement joins TRBV3-1 (or the pseudogene TRBV3-2) to TRBJ1-3; D might be TRBD1 (6 bases). Germline values: CDR1 LGHDT, CDR2 YNNKEL (reference sequence). With 6 bases removed from V and 1 base from J, the gap between germline ends came to 10 bases. This CDR3 has 14 amino acids. Here the CDR3 DNA reads TGTGCCAGCAGGGGAGGGGGTTCTGGAAACACCATATATTTT. Its translation: CASRGGGSGNTIYF.

The chain recombines TRBV5-4 with TRBJ2-5; 10 bases are shared with TRBD1. V lost 4 bases to trimming and J lost 2 bases; unmatched junction nucleotides: 8. The CDR3 length is 16 residues. CDR1 SGHNT and CDR2 YYREEE come from the germline V gene (reference sequence). CDR3 sequence reads: CASSQRDRGPQETQYF. The CDR3, as DNA: TGTGCCAGCAGCCAGAGGGACAGGGGTCCACAAGAGACCCAGTACTTC.

CDR3 in amino acids: CASSAGTGFFYEQYF. CDR3 nucleotides: TGTGCCAGCAGCGCAGGGACAGGGTTCTTCTACGAGCAGTACTTC. The rearrangement links TRBV9 to TRBJ2-7, with 9 bases that match TRBD1. J was trimmed by 3 bases and V by 3 bases; bases with no gene match: 7. The CDR3 contains 15 residues. Germline V gives CDR1 SGDLS, CDR2 YYNGEE.

V and J are TRBV13 and TRBJ2-7; 11 nucleotides match TRBD2. CDR1 and CDR2 from the germline V gene are PRHDT and FYEKMQ (reference sequence). V was clipped by 0 bases and J by 2 bases; unmatched bases: 3. The length of the CDR3 is 16 residues. Here the CDR3 DNA reads TGTGCCAGCAGCTTAGGGGGACTAGCGGCGACCTACGAGCAGTACTTC. Its protein product is CASSLGGLAATYEQYF.

This chain connects TRBV11-2 to TRBJ2-1; D is possibly TRBD1 (5 bases). Per germline, CDR1 SGHAT and CDR2 FQNNGV. This CDR3 is built from 15 residues. The germline V and J ends were trimmed by 0 bases and 5 bases, with 11 bases remaining between them. CDR3 coding DNA: TGTGCCAGCAGCTTAGAGTCAGGGTGGAACAATGAGCAGTTCTTC. It codes for CASSLESGWNNEQFF.

The chain has TRBV24-1 and TRBJ2-3; D not certain. The germline gives CDR1 KGHDR, CDR2 SFDVKD. This CDR3 spans 14 amino acids. V lost 2 bases and J 7 bases, leaving 12 bases between the germline ends. CDR3: CATSDSPTRNTQYF. DNA of the CDR3: TGTGCCACCAGTGATTCGCCTACGAGAAATACGCAGTATTTT.

J is TRBJ2-1 and V is TRBV28; the match to TRBD1 covers 10 bases. Germline CDR1 MDHEN, CDR2 SYDVKM. CDR3 size: 16 residues. V shed 7 bases, J shed 0 bases, and the junction held 6 bases outside the gene matches. CDR3 sequence reads: CASTMWTGGSYNEQFF. The CDR3 DNA follows: TGTGCCAGCACAATGTGGACAGGGGGCTCCTACAATGAGCAGTTCTTC.

This clone came up once. One junction end disagrees with the germline gene, perhaps due to a read error. V and J are TRBV5-1 and TRBJ1-6, with 8 nucleotides matching TRBD1. The CDR3 has 14 amino acids. The germline V gene encodes CDR1 SGHRS and CDR2 YFSETQ. CDR3 sequence reads: CASRLGQDNSPLHF. In nucleotides, the CDR3 is TGCGCCAGCAGATTGGGACAGGATAATTCACCCCTCCACTTT.

The chain links TRBV12-3 or TRBV12-4 to TRBJ1-2, with TRBD1 as a possible D gene (5 bases). The CDR3 is 13 residues long. V lost 7 bases to trimming and J lost 7 bases, with 16 bases between them. CDR3 protein: CASKWGGTGGYTF. CDR3 bases: TGTGCCAGCAAGTGGGGGGGGACGGGTGGCTACACCTTC.

This clone was recorded only once. The chain joins TRBV7-9 to TRBJ2-3; 7 bases match TRBD1. CDR3 size: 17 residues. The V segment lost 4 bases and the J segment 3 bases; nucleotides outside the gene matches: 13. Germline CDR1 is SEHNR and CDR2 is FQNEAQ (reference sequence). This CDR3 is CASSSPNGAGGTDTQYF. The CDR3 DNA reads as TGTGCCAGCAGCTCCCCTAACGGAGCAGGGGGTACAGATACGCAGTATTTT.

The chain uses TRBV11-3 and TRBJ2-4; possibly TRBD1 for D (6 bases). V was shortened by 9 bases and J by 8 bases, with 17 bases between the two germline ends. CDR1 and CDR2 (germline): SGHNT, YENEEA. This CDR3 region has 13 residues. The CDR3 spells CASSDRTEDIQYF. DNA for the CDR3: TGTGCCAGTTCTGACAGGACCGAGGACATTCAGTACTTC.

This rearrangement joins TRBV28 to TRBJ2-7, with TRBD2 as a possible D gene (6 bases). Trimming took off 5 bases at V and 5 bases at J, with 10 bases between the two ends. This CDR3 is built from 12 residues. Germline CDR1 and CDR2: MDHEN and SYDVKM. The chain's CDR3 is CASSPGEDEQYF. CDR3 sequence (DNA): TGTGCCAGCAGTCCGGGGGAGGACGAGCAGTACTTC.